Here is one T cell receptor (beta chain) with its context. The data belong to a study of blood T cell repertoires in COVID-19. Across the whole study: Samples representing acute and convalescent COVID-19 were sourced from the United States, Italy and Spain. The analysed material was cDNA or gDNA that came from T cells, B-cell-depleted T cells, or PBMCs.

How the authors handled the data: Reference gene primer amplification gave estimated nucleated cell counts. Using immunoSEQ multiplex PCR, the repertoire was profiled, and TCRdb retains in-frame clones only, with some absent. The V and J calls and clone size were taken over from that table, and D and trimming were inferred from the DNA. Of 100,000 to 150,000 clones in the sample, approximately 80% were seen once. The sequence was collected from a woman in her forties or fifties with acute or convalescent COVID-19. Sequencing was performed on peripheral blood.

CDR3: CASSQLRGYTASCGNTIYF. CDR3 DNA: TGCGCCAGCAGTCAATTGCGGGGGTATACGGCAAGTTGTGGAAACACCATATATTTT. The genes are TRBV23-1 and TRBJ1-3; possibly TRBD1 for D (5 bases). TRBV23-1 is recorded as an ORF, its role being uncertain. The CDR3 is 19 amino acids. The V and J ends lost 1 base and 3 bases respectively, with 22 bases between them.